One sample yielded the 23 T cell receptor beta chains listed below, sequenced in a study of beta chain features in type 1 diabetes. Of the isolated RNA, all was reverse transcribed, and so the sequenced material was expressed TCRB transcripts. Sequencing used immunoSEQ multiplex PCR; TCRdb keeps in-frame clones, though not all of them. The repertoire includes 970,000 or so clones, 15% to 20% of them detected once, and 0.02% to 0.03% sits in the top ten. What was sequenced was naive CD4+ T cells from blood. The receptors derive from a woman between 18 and 30 years old in good health.

The V and J genes are TRBV10-3 and TRBJ2-1; no clear D. The CDR3 is 13 amino acids. V dropped 3 bases and J dropped 3 bases, with 6 bases sitting between them. Germline V gene sequence: CDR1 ENHRY, CDR2 SYGVKD. The CDR3 DNA follows: TGTGCCATCAGTGACGTGGGCTACAATGAGCAGTTCTTC. Amino acids: CAISDVGYNEQFF.

The rearrangement joins TRBV9 to TRBJ2-2; TRBD2 is a possible D gene (6 bases). The germline V and J ends were trimmed by 0 bases and 1 base, with 19 bases remaining between them. The CDR3 extends over 19 amino acids. Germline CDR1 and CDR2: SGDLS and YYNGEE. The CDR3 DNA is TGTGCCAGCAGCGTAGTTGGGGGACTGACACGAAAGAACACCGGGGAGCTGTTTTTT. It translates to CASSVVGGLTRKNTGELFF.

The rearrangement uses TRBV29-1 and TRBJ2-6; no firm D call. V lost 4 bases, J lost 1 base, and 2 bases lay in between. The CDR3 is 12 amino acids. CDR1 and CDR2 from the germline V gene are SQVTM and ANQGSEA. The CDR3 here is CSVGSGANVLTF. The DNA for the CDR3 is TGCAGCGTTGGGTCTGGGGCCAACGTCCTGACTTTC.

As DNA, the CDR3 is TGTGCCAGCAGTTACAGGGGGCCGGGACAGGCCGATAGTGAGCAGTACTTC. The encoded protein is CASSYRGPGQADSEQYF. The rearrangement uses TRBV27 and TRBJ2-5, with 9 bases matching TRBD1. The CDR3 is 17 amino acids. V shed 4 bases, J shed 11 bases, and the junction held 20 bases outside the gene matches. The germline CDR1 and CDR2 sequences are MNHEY and SMNVEV (reference sequence).

The chain employs TRBV6-1 and TRBJ1-2; 7 bases are a match to TRBD1. V lost 6 bases to trimming and J lost 7 bases; unmatched junction nucleotides: 11. The CDR3 has 14 amino acids. From germline, CDR1 is MNHNS and CDR2 SASEGT. In DNA, the CDR3 is TGTGCCAGCAGCCGGGACAGCGGAAGTGGTGGCTACACCTTC. Residues: CASSRDSGSGGYTF.

This clone appeared a few times. The CDR3 coding sequence is TGTGCCAGCAGCTTAGCGCGGGGCTTTGAGGGGGCCGGGGACACTGAAGCTTTCTTT. Amino acids: CASSLARGFEGAGDTEAFF. V is TRBV7-2 and J is TRBJ1-1; TRBD1 matches at 7 bases. The CDR3 length is 19 residues. The V gene's germline CDR1 is SGHTA and CDR2 FQGNSA. Germline trimming cut 0 bases from V and 3 bases from J; bases unmatched to any gene: 16.

This clone showed up just a few times. The CDR3 region is CASSQSGTSTYEQYF. The CDR3 DNA reads TGTGCCAGCAGCCAATCCGGGACATCAACCTACGAGCAGTACTTC. V gene TRBV4-2 combines with J gene TRBJ2-7; D might be TRBD1 (6 bases). This CDR3 region has 15 residues. The V end lost 2 bases, the J end lost 2 bases, and 13 bases lay between the germline ends. Germline V gives CDR1 LGHNA, CDR2 YNFKEQ.

This clone appeared a few times. The chain combines TRBV7-2 with TRBJ2-2; D unresolved. The CDR3 is made up of 13 amino acids. The V end was cut by 2 bases, the J end by 6 bases, with 7 bases between. Germline assignment: CDR1 SGHTA and CDR2 FQGNSA. The CDR3 region is CASSLTISGELFF. CDR3 nucleotides: TGTGCCAGCAGCTTAACTATTTCCGGGGAGCTGTTTTTT.

This clone was seen a few times. V and J are TRBV9 and TRBJ2-7; D unclear. V lost 0 bases, J lost 0 bases, and 7 bases lay in between. The CDR3 has 14 amino acids. Germline loops: CDR1 SGDLS, CDR2 YYNGEE. The CDR3 loop reads CASSVVGASYEQYF. CDR3 DNA sequence: TGTGCCAGCAGCGTAGTGGGTGCCTCCTACGAGCAGTACTTC.

This chain connects TRBV29-1 to TRBJ2-1; 9 bases align to TRBD2. J lost 1 base, V lost 6 bases, and 7 bases had no gene match. This CDR3 comprises 15 residues. The germline V gene has CDR1 SQVTM and CDR2 ANQGSEA. CDR3 sequence reads: CSVRSGSNSYNEQFF. As DNA, the CDR3 is TGCAGCGTCCGTAGCGGGAGTAATTCCTACAATGAGCAGTTCTTC.

This chain uses TRBV6-6 with TRBJ1-1; D gene uncertain. Per the germline V gene, CDR1 is MNHNY and CDR2 is SVGAGI (reference sequence). The length of the CDR3 is 15 residues. V lost 4 bases and J 4 bases, leaving 16 bases between the germline ends. CDR3 amino acids: CASSSRGRGSTEAFF. The CDR3 region has the DNA TGTGCCAGCAGTTCCCGGGGTCGGGGAAGCACTGAAGCTTTCTTT.

This clone was seen more than once but under ten times. The V gene is TRBV29-1, the J gene TRBJ2-1; TRBD1 matches 7 bases. The V gene end was trimmed by 8 bases and the J gene end by 2 bases; junction bases not matched to a gene: 9. The CDR3 runs 14 residues. Germline V CDR1 and CDR2: SQVTM, ANQGSEA. The CDR3 DNA is TGCAGCACGTTACAGGGGTTCGCCTACAATGAGCAGTTCTTC. Protein product: CSTLQGFAYNEQFF.

The chain recombines TRBV7-9 with TRBJ2-5; no firm D call. Per the germline V gene, CDR1 is SEHNR and CDR2 is FQNEAQ (reference sequence). V was pared by 4 bases and J by 5 bases, with 11 bases between. This CDR3 is built from 13 residues. CDR3 in DNA: TGTGCCAGCAGCTCGTCGGAGAGGGAGACCCAGTACTTC. Encoded protein: CASSSSERETQYF.

CDR3 region: CASSTTTLSYEQYF. The CDR3, as DNA: TGTGCCAGTAGTACTACGACACTCTCCTACGAGCAGTACTTC. V and J are TRBV19 and TRBJ2-7, with no clear D. CDR1 is LNHDA, CDR2 SQIVND, per germline (reference sequence). Trimming left V 4 bases short and J 0 bases short, with 10 bases between. This CDR3 spans 14 amino acids.

The chain employs TRBV6-5 and TRBJ1-4; D is possibly TRBD1 (5 bases). This CDR3 has 15 residues. The V gene lost 6 bases and the J gene lost 0 bases, with 11 bases spanning the gap. The germline gives CDR1 MNHEY, CDR2 SVGAGI. CDR3 bases: TGTGCCAGCAGCTATCGGGGCGCAACTAATGAAAAACTGTTTTTT. It codes for CASSYRGATNEKLFF.

This clone has a handful of counts. Additional DNA sequences in this sample encode the identical CDR3. The chain carries TRBV7-9 and TRBJ1-1; 8 nucleotides match TRBD1. With 5 bases clipped from V and 0 bases from J, the junction kept 5 bases outside the gene matches. Germline V gene lookup returns CDR1 SEHNR and CDR2 FQNEAQ (reference sequence). There are 15 residues in the CDR3. As DNA, the CDR3 is TGTGCCAGCAGCGTGGGGGACAGGTTGAACACTGAAGCTTTCTTT. Amino acids: CASSVGDRLNTEAFF.

The chain recombines TRBV20-1 with TRBJ2-7; D is tentatively TRBD1 or TRBD2 (5 bases each). The germline V gene has CDR1 DFQATT and CDR2 SNEGSKA (reference sequence). V lost 6 bases and J lost 7, with 13 bases in between. The CDR3 contains 11 residues. The CDR3 loop is CSAYGTREQYF. The CDR3 DNA is TGCAGTGCCTATGGGACCCGTGAGCAGTACTTC.

The V and J genes are TRBV25-1 and TRBJ2-5, with D possibly being TRBD1 (5 bases). The DNA matches TRBJ2-7 better at its end, which makes the J call doubtful. The CDR3 is made up of 13 amino acids. Germline loops: CDR1 MGHDK, CDR2 SYGVNS. The CDR3 sequence: CASSEAGNYEQYF. The CDR3, as DNA: TGTGCCAGCAGTGAAGCAGGGAACTACGAGCAGTACTTC.

The chain uses TRBV19 and TRBJ2-1; 13 bases map to TRBD2. The CDR3 has 17 amino acids. Germline V gene lookup returns CDR1 LNHDA and CDR2 SQIVND (reference sequence). V lost 2 bases, J lost 1 base, and 2 bases stayed unmatched. The CDR3 spells CASSITSGRDSYNEQFF. In DNA, the CDR3 is TGTGCCAGTAGTATAACTAGCGGGAGGGATTCCTACAATGAGCAGTTCTTC.

This clone was found a few times. The V gene is TRBV6-5, the J gene TRBJ2-3; possibly TRBD2 for D (5 bases). This CDR3 is 15 amino acids long. V was shortened by 5 bases and J by 7 bases, with 19 bases between the two germline ends. In germline, CDR1 is MNHEY, CDR2 SVGAGI. As DNA, the CDR3 is TGTGCCAGCAGTCCCGTCAGCGGTCAGGTGTATACGCAGTATTTT. Translated, it gives CASSPVSGQVYTQYF.

V and J are TRBV2 and TRBJ1-2; D not certain. Germline V gene lookup returns CDR1 SNHLY and CDR2 FYNNEI. Trimming removed 7 bases at V and 0 bases at J, with 9 bases between. The CDR3 consists of 13 residues. The CDR3 coding sequence is TGTGCCAGCACCAGAATCTCTAACTATGGCTACACCTTC. Protein: CASTRISNYGYTF.

The V and J genes are TRBV18 and TRBJ2-1, with TRBD2 matching 11 bases. Germline assignment: CDR1 KGHSH and CDR2 LQKENI. The CDR3 contains 16 residues. The trim removed 4 bases at V and 8 bases at J, leaving 10 bases unmatched. CDR3 nucleotides: TGTGCCAGCTCACTTGCTCTTAGCGGGAGGGTCTATGAGCAGTTCTTC. Amino acid sequence: CASSLALSGRVYEQFF.

This clone was found a few times. V is TRBV21-1 and J is TRBJ2-2; TRBD2, the table's D call, lacks a check against the DNA. TRBV21-1 is flagged as a pseudogene. This CDR3 contains 14 residues. The CDR3 reads CASLAGGRPGELFF. The CDR3 DNA is TGTGCCAGCCTAGCGGGAGGCCGACCCGGGGAGCTGTTTTTT.